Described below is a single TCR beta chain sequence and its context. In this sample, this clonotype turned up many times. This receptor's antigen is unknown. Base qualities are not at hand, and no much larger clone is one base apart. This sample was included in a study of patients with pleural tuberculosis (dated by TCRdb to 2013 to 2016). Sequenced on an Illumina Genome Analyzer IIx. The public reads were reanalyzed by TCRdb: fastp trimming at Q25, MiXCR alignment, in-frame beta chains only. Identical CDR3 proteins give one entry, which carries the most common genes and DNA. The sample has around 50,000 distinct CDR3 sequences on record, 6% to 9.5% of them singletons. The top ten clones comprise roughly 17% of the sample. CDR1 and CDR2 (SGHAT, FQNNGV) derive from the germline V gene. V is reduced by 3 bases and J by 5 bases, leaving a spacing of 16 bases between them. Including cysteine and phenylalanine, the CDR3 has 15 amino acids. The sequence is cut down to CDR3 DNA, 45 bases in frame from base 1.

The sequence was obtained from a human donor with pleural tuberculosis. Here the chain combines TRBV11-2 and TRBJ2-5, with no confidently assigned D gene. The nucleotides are TGTGCCAGCAGCTTTCCTTACACCGCGGCGGAGACCCAGTACTTC. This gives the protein CASSFPYTAAETQYF.